What follows is one T cell receptor (beta chain) and its context. These data belong to a study of T cell responses to AZD1222 COVID-19 vaccine. With 1 base removed from V and 2 bases from J, the gap between germline ends came to 9 bases. The CDR3 is 14 residues long. Germline V gene sequence: CDR1 LNHDA, CDR2 SQIVND (reference sequence). Here immunoSEQ multiplex PCR was the method, and the copy in TCRdb shows in-frame clones only, minus some. The sample lists over 110,000 clones, around 94% occurring once. The sequences come from peripheral blood, collected 28 days after the second AZD1222 dose. V gene TRBV19 combines with J gene TRBJ2-7, with D possibly matching TRBD2 (6 bases). The TCR comes from an adult who received the AZD1222 COVID-19 vaccine. The CDR3 DNA follows: TGTGCCAGTAGTATAGCCGGAGGGACCTACGAGCAGTACTTC. This codes for CASSIAGGTYEQYF.